Included here is one TCR beta chain sequence, with context. This sample was taken from a study of PD-1 blockade in mismatch repair-deficient tumors. The TCR-sequenced patients were three responders to pembrolizumab. The CDR3 runs 16 residues. V shed 1 base and J shed 5 bases, with 12 bases lying between them. CDR1 is KGHSH, CDR2 LQKENI, per germline. Sequencing was performed with immunoSEQ multiplex PCR; in TCRdb, only in-frame clones are kept and a portion is missing. This table has roughly 120,000 clones, almost 90% appearing once. The starting material was peripheral blood, obtained 70 to 72 weeks after starting pembrolizumab. The origin of this receptor is an adult with mismatch repair-deficient cancer. The chain links TRBV18 to TRBJ2-6, with a weak D call TRBD1 (6 bases). The chain's CDR3 is CASSPQSRDRANVLTF. CDR3 in DNA: TGTGCCAGCTCACCACAGTCCCGGGACAGGGCCAACGTCCTGACTTTC.